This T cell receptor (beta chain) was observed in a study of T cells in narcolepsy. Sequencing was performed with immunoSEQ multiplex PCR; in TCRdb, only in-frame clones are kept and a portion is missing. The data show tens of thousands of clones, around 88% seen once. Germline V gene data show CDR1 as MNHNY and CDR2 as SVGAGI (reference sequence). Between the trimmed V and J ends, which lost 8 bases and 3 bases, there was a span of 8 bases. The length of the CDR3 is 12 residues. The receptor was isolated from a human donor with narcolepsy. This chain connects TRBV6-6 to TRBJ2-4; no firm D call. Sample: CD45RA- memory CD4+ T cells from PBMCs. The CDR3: CASGGVKNIQYF. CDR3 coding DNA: TGTGCCAGCGGTGGGGTCAAAAACATTCAGTACTTC.